This TCR beta chain was found in a study of read filtering for tumor transcriptome and immune sequencing. The wider study: Mean patient age was about 66 years, range about 47 to 90; approximately 18 male, 14 female. Per sample, TCR-region reads ranged about 4.05 to 10.27 million by IR-seq, about 75 to 1,300 by RNA-seq. Findings of the study overall: Roughly four fifths of IR-seq clonotypes had one read, totaling around 3.3% of reads; RNA-seq: around 77% and 45%.

The V and J ends lost 5 bases and 5 bases, in that order; junction bases with no gene match: 14. The CDR3 covers 17 residues. Germline-derived CDR1 and CDR2 are MNHEY and SMNVEV (reference sequence). A word on this clonotype: The antigen is undetermined. A read error may explain this, as a much larger clone is one base away.

This library used 300 to 500 ng RNA and molecular barcoded adaptors spanning alpha/delta and beta/gamma chains. MiXCR, applied by TCRdb to the reads, yields one record per CDR3 protein. The table lists over 25,000 distinct CDR3 sequences, approximately 15% of them singletons. The TCR was taken from a donor at least 40 years old with multiple myeloma. The V call is TRBV27, the J call TRBJ2-5, with 10 positions matching TRBD1. Sequenced: a population of CD138-negative cells sorted from bone marrow. CDR3 bases: TGTGCCAGCAGTCCCGAGGGGGGACAGGGGATGTTGGAGACCCAGTACTTC. It translates to CASSPEGGQGMLETQYF.